This entry describes one T cell receptor beta chain. V gave up 2 bases and J gave up 5 bases, with 27 bases separating them. The CDR3 spans 20 residues. The V gene's germline CDR1 is MDHEN and CDR2 SYDVKM. The data were obtained in a study of OX40 agonist ivuxolimab in advanced cancers. Study in general: The dose-escalation group included hepatocellular carcinoma, melanoma, renal cell carcinoma and head and neck cancer.

The method was immunoSEQ multiplex PCR; TCRdb's version includes in-frame clones alone and lacks a portion of them. The sample lists tens of thousands of clones, around 83% occurring once. The genes are TRBV28 and TRBJ1-4; D might be TRBD1 (6 bases). The receptor was isolated from an adult with an advanced solid tumor such as melanoma, head and neck, liver or kidney cancer. The material sequenced was CD4+ or CD8+ T cells sorted from blood, taken in a trial of the OX40 agonist ivuxolimab. DNA of the CDR3: TGTGCCAGCAGTTTAGGCCAGGGGAGTGTCGTTTTATACCCGAATGAAAAACTGTTTTTT. Protein: CASSLGQGSVVLYPNEKLFF. The full variable domain, completed using reference TRBV28 and TRBJ1-4, is DVKVTQSSRYLVKRTGEKVFLECVQDMDHENMFWYRQDPGLGLRLIYFSYDVKMKEKGDIPEGYSVSREKKERFSLILESASTNQTSMYLCASSLGQGSVVLYPNEKLFFGSGTQLSVL.